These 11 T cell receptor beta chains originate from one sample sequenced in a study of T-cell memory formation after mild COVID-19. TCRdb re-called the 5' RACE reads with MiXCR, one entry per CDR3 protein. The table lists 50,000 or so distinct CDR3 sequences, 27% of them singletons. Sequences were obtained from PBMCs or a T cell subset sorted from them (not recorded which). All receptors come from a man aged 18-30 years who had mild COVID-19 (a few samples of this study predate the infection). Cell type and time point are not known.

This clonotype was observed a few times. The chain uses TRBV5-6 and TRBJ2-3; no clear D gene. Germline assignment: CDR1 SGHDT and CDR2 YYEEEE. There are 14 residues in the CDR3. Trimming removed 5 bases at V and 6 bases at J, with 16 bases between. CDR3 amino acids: CASRGIPDWDTQYF. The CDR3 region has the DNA TGTGCCAGCAGGGGAATACCTGATTGGGATACGCAGTATTTT.

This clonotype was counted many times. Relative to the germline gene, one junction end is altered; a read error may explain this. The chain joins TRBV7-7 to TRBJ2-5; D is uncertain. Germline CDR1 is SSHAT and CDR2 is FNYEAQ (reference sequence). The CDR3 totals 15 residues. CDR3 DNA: TGTGCTAGCAGCTTAGCCTTGGCGGACCAAGAGACCCAGTACTTC. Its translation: CASSLALADQETQYF.

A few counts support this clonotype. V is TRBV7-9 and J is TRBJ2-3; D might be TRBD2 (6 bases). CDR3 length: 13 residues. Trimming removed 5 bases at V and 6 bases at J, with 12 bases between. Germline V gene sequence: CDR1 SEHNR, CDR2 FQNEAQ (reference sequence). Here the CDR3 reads CASSHGLSDTQYF. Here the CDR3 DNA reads TGTGCCAGCAGCCACGGACTATCCGATACGCAGTATTTT. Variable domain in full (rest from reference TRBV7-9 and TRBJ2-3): DTGVSQNPRHKITKRGQNVTFRCDPISEHNRLYWYRQTLGQGPEFLTYFQNEAQLEKSRLLSDRFSAERPKGSFSTLEIQRTEQGDSAMYLCASSHGLSDTQYFGPGTRLTVL.

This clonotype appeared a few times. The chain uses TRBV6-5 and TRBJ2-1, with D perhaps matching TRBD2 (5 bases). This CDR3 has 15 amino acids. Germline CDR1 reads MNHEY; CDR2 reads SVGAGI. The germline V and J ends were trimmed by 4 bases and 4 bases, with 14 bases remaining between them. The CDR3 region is CASSLPGFSYNEQFF. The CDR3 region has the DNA TGTGCCAGCAGTTTGCCGGGGTTCTCGTACAATGAGCAGTTCTTC.

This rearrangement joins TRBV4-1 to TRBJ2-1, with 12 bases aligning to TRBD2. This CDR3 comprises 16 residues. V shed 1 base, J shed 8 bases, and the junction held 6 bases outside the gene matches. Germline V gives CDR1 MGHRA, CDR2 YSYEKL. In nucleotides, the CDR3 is TGCGCCAGCAGCCAAGCTCTAGCGGGGGGGCCTGATGAGCAGTTCTTC. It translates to CASSQALAGGPDEQFF.

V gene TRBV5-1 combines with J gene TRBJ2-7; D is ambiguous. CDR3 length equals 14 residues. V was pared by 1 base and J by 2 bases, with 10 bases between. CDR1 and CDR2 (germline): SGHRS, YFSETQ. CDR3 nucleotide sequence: TGCGCCAGCAGCTTGTCTGGGGTCCCCTACGAGCAGTACGTC. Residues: CASSLSGVPYEQYV.

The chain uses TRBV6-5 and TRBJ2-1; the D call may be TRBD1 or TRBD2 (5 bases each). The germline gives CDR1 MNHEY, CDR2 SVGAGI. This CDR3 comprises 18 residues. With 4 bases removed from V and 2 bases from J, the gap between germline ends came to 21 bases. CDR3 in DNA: TGTGCCAGCAGTTCTCCCCGAGGGGTAGTAGGCACCTACAATGAGCAGTTCTTC. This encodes CASSSPRGVVGTYNEQFF.

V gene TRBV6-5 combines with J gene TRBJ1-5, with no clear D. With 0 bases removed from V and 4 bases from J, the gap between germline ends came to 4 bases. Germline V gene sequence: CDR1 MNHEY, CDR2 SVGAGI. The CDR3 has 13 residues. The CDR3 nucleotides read TGTGCCAGCAGTTACTCGAGAAATCAGCCCCAGCATTTT. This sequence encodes CASSYSRNQPQHF.

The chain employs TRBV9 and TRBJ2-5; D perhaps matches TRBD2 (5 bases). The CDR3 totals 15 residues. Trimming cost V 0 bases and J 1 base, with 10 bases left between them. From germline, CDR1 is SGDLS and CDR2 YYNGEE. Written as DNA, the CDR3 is TGTGCCAGCAGCGTAGGGACTGCCACCCAAGAGACCCAGTACTTC. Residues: CASSVGTATQETQYF. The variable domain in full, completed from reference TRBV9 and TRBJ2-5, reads DSGVTQTPKHLITATGQRVTLRCSPRSGDLSVYWYQQSLDQGLQFLIQYYNGEERAKGNILERFSAQQFPDLHSELNLSSLELGDSALYFCASSVGTATQETQYFGPGTRLLVL.

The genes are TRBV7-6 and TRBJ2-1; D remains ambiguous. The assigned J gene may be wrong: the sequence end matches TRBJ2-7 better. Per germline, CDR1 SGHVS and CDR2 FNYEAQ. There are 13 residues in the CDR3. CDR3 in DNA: TGTGCCAGCAGCTTAGGAGAAGCCTACGAGCAGTACTTC. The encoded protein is CASSLGEAYEQYF.

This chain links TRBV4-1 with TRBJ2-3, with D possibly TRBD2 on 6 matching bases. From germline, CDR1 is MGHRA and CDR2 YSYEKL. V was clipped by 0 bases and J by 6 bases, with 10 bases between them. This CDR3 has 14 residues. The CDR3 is CASSQEAGRDTQYF. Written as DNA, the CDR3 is TGCGCCAGCAGCCAAGAGGCGGGGAGGGATACGCAGTATTTT.